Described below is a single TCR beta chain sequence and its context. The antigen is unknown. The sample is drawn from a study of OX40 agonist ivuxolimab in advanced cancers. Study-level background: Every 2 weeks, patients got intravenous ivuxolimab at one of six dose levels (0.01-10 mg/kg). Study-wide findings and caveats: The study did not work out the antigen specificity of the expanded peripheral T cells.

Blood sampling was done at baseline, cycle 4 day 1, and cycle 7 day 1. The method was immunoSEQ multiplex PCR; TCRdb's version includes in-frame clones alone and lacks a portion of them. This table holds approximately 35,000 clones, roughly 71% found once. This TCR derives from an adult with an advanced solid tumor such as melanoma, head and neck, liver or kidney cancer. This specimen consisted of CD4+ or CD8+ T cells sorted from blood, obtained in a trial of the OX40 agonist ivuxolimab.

DNA of the CDR3: TGTGCCAGCTCAGGGTCGACATGGAATTCACCCCTCCACTTT. This codes for CASSGSTWNSPLHF. The chain combines TRBV18 with TRBJ1-6; unclear D gene. V lost 5 bases, J lost 7 bases, and 12 bases lay in between. CDR1 and CDR2 (germline): KGHSH, LQKENI. CDR3 length equals 14 residues.